The present TCR beta chain was sequenced within a study of blood T cells in healthy people across ages. A second roughly 6 to 12 cycle PCR used barcoded and J-beta primers. The authors tagged each cDNA molecule using a template-switch adaptor with 12 random nucleotides. MiXCR, run by TCRdb on the 5' RACE reads, gives a single entry per CDR3 protein. Found here are some 1.4 million distinct CDR3 sequences, around two fifths of them singletons; the top ten hold 6.5% to 10%. This clonotype was seen only a few times. The antigen is not known. V lost 3 bases to trimming and J lost 7 bases; unmatched junction nucleotides: 11. The CDR3 extends over 16 amino acids. Every sample gave at least 5.5 micrograms of total RNA when it was extracted. Study results and caveats: Whereas aged donors had fewer naive CD4+ cells, long-lived donors had more of them and higher diversity.

The chain is built from TRBV12-3 or TRBV12-4 and TRBJ2-5; 10 bases map to TRBD2. The origin of this receptor is a woman aged 18-29 years in good health. The sequencing input was blood. This chain's CDR3 is CASSLPGTSAPGTQYF. In nucleotides, the CDR3 is TGTGCCAGCAGTTTGCCCGGGACTAGCGCTCCCGGGACCCAGTACTTC.